This T cell receptor (beta chain) was found in a study of Ad26.COV2.S vaccination and SARS-CoV-2 variants. On the study more broadly: The study gave Ad26.COV2.S intramuscularly, once or twice 56 days apart.

Treatment here: some 19 received Ad26.COV2.S at low or high dose, single or two shots; roughly five received placebo; per-sample allocation not given. The study sampled participants on day 63 after the first vaccine or placebo injection. Assay: immunoSEQ multiplex PCR; the TCRdb copy retains only in-frame clones and omits some. Of approximately 420,000 clones detected, around 89% appear once; the ten largest clones hold about 3.5%. Sequenced material: peripheral blood, taken in a trial of Ad26.COV2.S vaccine versus placebo. The sequence was collected from a person between 18 and 65 years old who received the Ad26.COV2.S COVID-19 vaccine or a placebo.

This CDR3 reads CASSWQGATDTQYF. As DNA, the CDR3 is TGTGCCAGCAGTTGGCAGGGGGCAACAGATACGCAGTATTTT. V and J are TRBV28 and TRBJ2-3; 8 positions agree with TRBD1. The germline V gene has CDR1 MDHEN and CDR2 SYDVKM. V dropped 4 bases and J dropped 3; count of bases not matched to a gene: 3. This CDR3 is 14 amino acids long.